Listed here are 26 T cell receptor beta chains from one sample, sequenced in a study of blood T cell repertoires in COVID-19. Data came from immunoSEQ multiplex PCR; TCRdb stores just in-frame clones and leaves some out. The sample lists 150,000 to 200,000 clones, 79% occurring once. Sequencing was done on a sample of PBMCs or T cells enriched from blood (not recorded which). The receptors shown here come from a woman aged 70-85 years in a cohort exposed to, infected with or recovered from COVID-19 (not recorded which).

This clone was counted a single time. The rearrangement links TRBV2 to TRBJ2-5; a weak D match, TRBD1 (6 bases). With 7 bases removed from V and 6 bases from J, the gap between germline ends came to 12 bases. The CDR3 covers 12 residues. The germline CDR1 and CDR2 sequences are SNHLY and FYNNEI. DNA for the CDR3: TGTGCCAGCACCCTACAGGGCCAGACCCAGTACTTC. Translation gives CASTLQGQTQYF. The full variable domain, with the rest looked up from reference TRBV2 and TRBJ2-5, is EPEVTQTPSHQVTQMGQEVILRCVPISNHLYFYWYRQILGQKVEFLVSFYNNEISEKSEIFDDQFSVERPDGSNFTLKIRSTKLEDSAMYFCASTLQGQTQYFGPGTRLLVL.

This clone was seen a few times. J is TRBJ2-2 and V is TRBV5-1, with 8 nucleotides matching TRBD1. The CDR3 consists of 15 residues. Germline CDR1 and CDR2: SGHRS and YFSETQ. Germline trimming cut 2 bases from V and 4 bases from J; bases unmatched to any gene: 4. CDR3 loop: CASSLGGQGTGELFF. The CDR3 DNA sequence: TGCGCCAGCAGCTTAGGCGGACAGGGCACCGGGGAGCTGTTTTTT.

This clone has just one count. The rearrangement links TRBV12-3 or TRBV12-4 to TRBJ1-5; the D is unclear. The V and J ends lost 1 base and 6 bases respectively, with 4 bases between them. This CDR3 has 12 amino acids. CDR3 DNA sequence: TGTGCCAGCAGTTTAGGGAGTCAGCCCCAGCATTTT. Protein sequence: CASSLGSQPQHF.

This sequence joins TRBV11-2 and TRBJ2-3; 9 bases match TRBD2. The germline V gene has CDR1 SGHAT and CDR2 FQNNGV. The CDR3 is 15 amino acids. Trimming removed 3 bases from V and 3 bases from J; junction bases left unmatched: 4. CDR3 bases: TGTGCCAGCAGCTTTAGCGGGAGTTTAACAGATACGCAGTATTTT. It is translated as CASSFSGSLTDTQYF.

The genes are TRBV30 and TRBJ1-3; TRBD1 matches 10 bases. From germline, CDR1 is GTSNPN and CDR2 SVGIG (reference sequence). V trimming: 3 bases; J trimming: 3 bases; junction bases outside the gene matches: 14. The CDR3 consists of 18 residues. The CDR3 DNA reads as TGTGCCTGGAGCTGGGGGACAGGGGCCCGCGGTATTGGAAACACCATATATTTT. It is translated as CAWSWGTGARGIGNTIYF.

The chain combines TRBV5-4 with TRBJ1-6; possibly TRBD1 for D (5 bases). This CDR3 region has 19 residues. The V end was cut by 0 bases, the J end by 3 bases, with 19 bases between. Germline V gene lookup returns CDR1 SGHNT and CDR2 YYREEE (reference sequence). In nucleotides, the CDR3 is TGTGCCAGCAGCTTGGCTCTCGGTCCCAGGGCCATCTATAATTCACCCCTCCACTTT. This gives the protein CASSLALGPRAIYNSPLHF.

The gene calls are TRBV4-3 and TRBJ2-1, with D tentatively TRBD1 (5 bases). CDR3 length equals 19 residues. Trimming removed 0 bases at V and 7 bases at J, with 25 bases between. Germline values: CDR1 LGHNA, CDR2 YSLEER. CDR3 coding DNA: TGCGCCAGCAGCCAAGAACACAATAGGGTAGGGGCCGGGCCAAATGAGCAGTTCTTC. It specifies CASSQEHNRVGAGPNEQFF.

This clone was seen once. The chain links TRBV28 to TRBJ2-5; possible D gene TRBD1, 6 bases. Trimming left V 5 bases short and J 4 bases short, with 17 bases between. The CDR3 contains 15 residues. Germline CDR1 is MDHEN and CDR2 is SYDVKM. The CDR3 DNA is TGTGCCAGCAGTCCGCTCGGGACACGGAGAGAGACCCAGTACTTC. It translates to CASSPLGTRRETQYF. The full variable domain, completed using reference TRBV28 and TRBJ2-5, is DVKVTQSSRYLVKRTGEKVFLECVQDMDHENMFWYRQDPGLGLRLIYFSYDVKMKEKGDIPEGYSVSREKKERFSLILESASTNQTSMYLCASSPLGTRRETQYFGPGTRLLVL.

The chain links TRBV7-3 to TRBJ2-2; 12 bases fit TRBD1. Germline CDR1 is SGHTA and CDR2 is FQGTGA. This CDR3 has 17 residues. J gave up 5 bases and V 4 bases, and 8 bases lay outside the gene matches. For the CDR3, the DNA is TGTGCCAGCAGCTCTTACGGGACAGGGGGCTTAACCGGGGAGCTGTTTTTT. It codes for CASSSYGTGGLTGELFF.

The chain recombines TRBV18 with TRBJ1-5, with 7 bases aligning to TRBD1. CDR3 length: 16 amino acids. Germline trimming cut 3 bases from V and 7 bases from J; bases unmatched to any gene: 12. Per germline, CDR1 KGHSH and CDR2 LQKENI. The CDR3 coding sequence is TGTGCCAGCTCACCGGTTGAGGGGGCAGGGAGCCAGCCCCAGCATTTT. Protein product: CASSPVEGAGSQPQHF.

The chain carries TRBV5-4 and TRBJ1-4; possible D gene TRBD1, 6 bases. Trimming cost V 4 bases and J 5 bases, with 9 bases left between them. The germline V gene has CDR1 SGHNT and CDR2 YYREEE (reference sequence). CDR3 length: 13 amino acids. In nucleotides, the CDR3 is TGTGCCAGCAGCCCACAGGGAAATGAAAAACTGTTTTTT. This encodes CASSPQGNEKLFF.

CDR3 in DNA: TGTGCCAGCAGCCCTAGACGCGGATCAGAGACCCAGTACTTC. Protein sequence: CASSPRRGSETQYF. The chain carries TRBV28 and TRBJ2-5; D is undetermined. V lost 6 bases and J 4 bases, leaving 15 bases between the germline ends. This CDR3 spans 14 amino acids. CDR1 MDHEN and CDR2 SYDVKM come from the germline V gene.

V usage is TRBV6-5 and J usage is TRBJ1-5, with unresolved D. CDR1 and CDR2 from the germline V gene are MNHEY and SVGAGI. This CDR3 has 13 amino acids. The germline V and J ends were trimmed by 5 bases and 6 bases, with 11 bases remaining between them. The CDR3 sequence: CASSTLGRQPQHF. CDR3 coding DNA: TGTGCCAGCAGTACCCTAGGTCGTCAGCCCCAGCATTTT.

V gene TRBV3-1 (or the pseudogene TRBV3-2) combines with J gene TRBJ1-2, with D tentatively TRBD1 (5 bases). The germline gives CDR1 LGHDT, CDR2 YNNKEL (reference sequence). The CDR3 totals 16 residues. Trimming stripped 2 bases from V and 4 bases from J, with 17 bases between. In nucleotides, the CDR3 is TGTGCCAGCAGCCAATTGTTTCAGGGTTCGGGCTATGGCTACACCTTC. Amino acid sequence: CASSQLFQGSGYGYTF.

This chain joins TRBV6-6 and TRBJ2-7, with 10 bases lining up with TRBD2. Trimming at V came to 3 bases and at J to 2 bases, leaving 7 bases not matched to a gene. This CDR3 has 16 residues. The V gene's germline CDR1 is MNHNY and CDR2 SVGAGI (reference sequence). The CDR3, as DNA: TGTGCCAGCAGTTATTCCGGGACTAGCGTCACCTACGAGCAGTACTTC. It encodes CASSYSGTSVTYEQYF.

V gene TRBV28 combines with J gene TRBJ1-2; no definite D call. Between the trimmed V and J ends, which lost 11 bases and 0 bases, there was a span of 10 bases. This CDR3 has 12 amino acids. CDR1 is MDHEN, CDR2 SYDVKM, per germline. The CDR3 loop is CAARSANYGYTF. CDR3 coding DNA: TGTGCCGCGCGATCCGCTAACTATGGCTACACCTTC.

The chain carries TRBV5-1 and TRBJ2-7; the match to TRBD1 covers 9 bases. This CDR3 has 14 amino acids. V lost 0 bases to trimming and J lost 5 bases; unmatched junction nucleotides: 3. CDR1 and CDR2 (germline): SGHRS, YFSETQ. CDR3 sequence (DNA): TGCGCCAGCAGCTTGGGGACAGGGGTCGACGAGCAGTACTTC. Amino acid sequence: CASSLGTGVDEQYF. Full variable domain (remainder filled in from reference TRBV5-1 and TRBJ2-7): KAGVTQTPRYLIKTRGQQVTLSCSPISGHRSVSWYQQTPGQGLQFLFEYFSETQRNKGNFPGRFSGRQFSNSRSEMNVSTLELGDSALYLCASSLGTGVDEQYFGPGTRLTVT.

This clone was seen once. The chain combines TRBV6-6 with TRBJ1-5; 8 bases line up with TRBD1. The CDR3 contains 14 residues. Germline V gives CDR1 MNHNY, CDR2 SVGAGI (reference sequence). J was trimmed by 7 bases and V by 5 bases; bases with no gene match: 7. The CDR3 protein is CASSPDRVGQPQHF. For the CDR3, the DNA is TGTGCCAGCAGTCCGGACAGGGTAGGGCAGCCCCAGCATTTT.

This sequence joins TRBV7-2 and TRBJ1-5; D ambiguous. The germline V gene encodes CDR1 SGHTA and CDR2 FQGNSA. This CDR3 is 13 amino acids long. Trimming left V 3 bases short and J 3 bases short, with 6 bases between. The CDR3 region has the DNA TGTGCCAGCAGCTTCTCGTTCAATCAGCCCCAGCATTTT. This encodes CASSFSFNQPQHF.

This chain connects TRBV15 to TRBJ1-2; a weak D match, TRBD1 (5 bases). Germline V gene lookup returns CDR1 LNHNV and CDR2 YYDKDF (reference sequence). CDR3 length equals 14 residues. The ends were cut back, 0 bases at V and 5 bases at J, with 10 bases in the middle. CDR3 in DNA: TGTGCCACCAGCAGAGACAGGGTTTCATATGGCTACACCTTC. This codes for CATSRDRVSYGYTF.

The CDR3 region is CASSLVTGGANTEAFF. In DNA form, the CDR3 reads TGTGCCAGCAGCTTGGTAACAGGGGGCGCGAACACTGAAGCTTTCTTT. V gene TRBV11-3 combines with J gene TRBJ1-1; 9 nucleotides agree with TRBD1. CDR1 is SGHNT and CDR2 is YENEEA in the germline V gene. The V segment lost 3 bases and the J segment 1 base; nucleotides outside the gene matches: 6. The CDR3 totals 16 residues. The full variable domain, rest sourced from reference TRBV11-3 and TRBJ1-1, is EAGVVQSPRYKIIEKKQPVAFWCNPISGHNTLYWYLQNLGQGPELLIRYENEEAVDDSQLPKDRFSAERLKGVDSTLKIQPAELGDSAVYLCASSLVTGGANTEAFFGQGTRLTVV.

V usage is TRBV7-8 and J usage is TRBJ1-2; 7 bases are shared with TRBD1. CDR3 size: 12 residues. With V trimmed by 5 bases and J by 7 bases, 4 bases remained unmatched. The V gene's germline CDR1 is SGHVS and CDR2 FQNEAQ. The DNA for the CDR3 is TGTGCCAGCAGCCCCAGACAGGGTGGCTACACCTTC. This sequence encodes CASSPRQGGYTF.

The rearrangement uses TRBV5-1 and TRBJ1-5; no reliable D call. V shed 1 base and J shed 0 bases, with 11 bases lying between them. The CDR3 contains 16 residues. The germline gives CDR1 SGHRS, CDR2 YFSETQ. Written as DNA, the CDR3 is TGCGCCAGCAGCTTGAGACTGAGAAATAGCAATCAGCCCCAGCATTTT. Translating gives CASSLRLRNSNQPQHF.

V and J are TRBV28 and TRBJ1-2, with 7 bases that match TRBD1. Trimming removed 5 bases from V and 2 bases from J; junction bases left unmatched: 8. This CDR3 has 15 residues. Per the germline V gene, CDR1 is MDHEN and CDR2 is SYDVKM. This chain's CDR3 is CASSLSGQRNYGYTF. Written as DNA, the CDR3 is TGTGCCAGCAGTCTCTCGGGACAGCGGAACTATGGCTACACCTTC.

The chain uses TRBV23-1 and TRBJ2-1, with 7 bases that match TRBD1. TRBV23-1 qualifies as an ORF whose function is uncertain. The CDR3 is 18 amino acids. Unmatched junction bases numbered 16, after V lost 0 bases and J lost 8 bases. CDR3 DNA: TGCGCCAGCAGTCAATCGGTGGGACAGAGGGATGCTAATCATGAGCAGTTCTTC. This codes for CASSQSVGQRDANHEQFF.

J is TRBJ1-2 and V is TRBV5-4; 7 positions agree with TRBD1. The CDR3 runs to 15 residues. The germline V gene has CDR1 SGHNT and CDR2 YYREEE (reference sequence). Germline trimming cut 1 base from V and 6 bases from J; bases unmatched to any gene: 9. Here the CDR3 DNA reads TGTGCCAGCAGCTTGAACAGGGGTTTGGCGAATGGCTACACCTTC. Encoded protein: CASSLNRGLANGYTF.